The T cell receptor (beta chain) under discussion was sequenced for a study of TIL therapy for anti-PD-1-resistant metastatic lung cancer. Looking at the study overall: Progressing patients received lymphodepletion, expanded TIL infusion and IL-2.

The time point here: pre-treatment sample, taken before nivolumab and TIL therapy. Remarks on this clone: Its antigen is unidentified.

The study's findings and limits: Patients were highly selected, enriched for treatment-naive, never-smoker and oncogene-addicted cases.

The V gene's germline CDR1 is SGHNT and CDR2 YYREEE (reference sequence). The CDR3 length is 15 residues. The V and J ends lost 2 bases and 6 bases, in that order; junction bases with no gene match: 5. This was the immunoSEQ v3 assay. Survey-level samples got 2 million or so read pairs; deep-level samples got about 5-6.5 million. The data were produced by immunoSEQ multiplex PCR, yet TCRdb's version contains in-frame clones alone and is incomplete. The sample holds under 70,000 clones, around 70% seen once. The genes are TRBV5-4 and TRBJ2-6; 7 nucleotides line up with TRBD1. This receptor was taken from a person aged 25-85 years with non-small cell lung cancer. Sequenced here: blood, sampled at baseline. CDR3 residues: CASSFDRVVANVLTF. In DNA, the CDR3 is TGTGCCAGCAGCTTCGACAGGGTGGTGGCCAACGTCCTGACTTTC. The full variable domain, completed using reference TRBV5-4 and TRBJ2-6, is ETGVTQSPTHLIKTRGQQVTLRCSSQSGHNTVSWYQQALGQGPQFIFQYYREEENGRGNFPPRFSGLQFPNYSSELNVNALELDDSALYLCASSFDRVVANVLTFGAGSRLTVL.